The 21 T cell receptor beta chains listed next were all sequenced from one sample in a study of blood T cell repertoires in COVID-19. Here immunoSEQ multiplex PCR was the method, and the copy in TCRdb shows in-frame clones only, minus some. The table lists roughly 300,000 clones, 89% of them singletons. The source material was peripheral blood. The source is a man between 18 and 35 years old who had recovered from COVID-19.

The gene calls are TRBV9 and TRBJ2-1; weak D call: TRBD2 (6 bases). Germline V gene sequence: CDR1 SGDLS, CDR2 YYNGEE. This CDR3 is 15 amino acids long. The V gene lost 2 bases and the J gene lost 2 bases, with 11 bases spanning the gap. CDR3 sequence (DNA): TGTGCCAGCAGCGTTAGCGGAAACACCTACAATGAGCAGTTCTTC. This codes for CASSVSGNTYNEQFF. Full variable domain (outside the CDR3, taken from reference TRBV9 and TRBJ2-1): DSGVTQTPKHLITATGQRVTLRCSPRSGDLSVYWYQQSLDQGLQFLIQYYNGEERAKGNILERFSAQQFPDLHSELNLSSLELGDSALYFCASSVSGNTYNEQFFGPGTRLTVL.

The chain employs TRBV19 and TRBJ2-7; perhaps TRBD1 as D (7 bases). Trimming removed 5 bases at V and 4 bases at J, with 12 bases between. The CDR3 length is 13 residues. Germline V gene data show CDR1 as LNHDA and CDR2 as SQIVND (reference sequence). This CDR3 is CASSGQGGYEQYF. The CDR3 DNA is TGTGCCAGTAGTGGGCAGGGGGGTTACGAGCAGTACTTC.

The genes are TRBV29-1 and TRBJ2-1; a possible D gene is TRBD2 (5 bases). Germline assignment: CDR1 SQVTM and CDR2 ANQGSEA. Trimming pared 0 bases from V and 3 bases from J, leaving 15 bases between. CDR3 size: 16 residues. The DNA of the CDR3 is TGCAGCGTTGAAGATTTTGGCCTAGCCCGCTACAATGAGCAGTTCTTC. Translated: CSVEDFGLARYNEQFF.

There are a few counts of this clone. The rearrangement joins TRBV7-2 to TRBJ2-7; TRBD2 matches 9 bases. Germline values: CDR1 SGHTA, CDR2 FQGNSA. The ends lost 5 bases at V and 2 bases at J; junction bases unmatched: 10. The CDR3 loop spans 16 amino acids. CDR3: CASSAGLAGVTYEQYF. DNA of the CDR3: TGTGCCAGCAGCGCGGGTTTAGCGGGGGTAACCTACGAGCAGTACTTC.

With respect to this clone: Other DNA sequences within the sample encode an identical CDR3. The CDR3 spells CASSPGLAGYEQYF. In DNA form, the CDR3 reads TGTGCCAGCAGCCCAGGACTAGCGGGATACGAGCAGTACTTC. This chain joins TRBV7-2 and TRBJ2-7; 12 bases are a match to TRBD2. This CDR3 spans 14 amino acids. The V and J ends lost 5 bases and 4 bases, in that order; junction bases with no gene match: 3. Germline CDR1 reads SGHTA; CDR2 reads FQGNSA.

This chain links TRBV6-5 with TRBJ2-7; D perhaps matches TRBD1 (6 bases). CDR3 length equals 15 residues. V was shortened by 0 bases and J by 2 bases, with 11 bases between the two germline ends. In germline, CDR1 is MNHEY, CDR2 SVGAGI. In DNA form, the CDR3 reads TGTGCCAGCAGTTACTCGAGGGCAGGGGCCTACGAGCAGTACTTC. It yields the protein CASSYSRAGAYEQYF.

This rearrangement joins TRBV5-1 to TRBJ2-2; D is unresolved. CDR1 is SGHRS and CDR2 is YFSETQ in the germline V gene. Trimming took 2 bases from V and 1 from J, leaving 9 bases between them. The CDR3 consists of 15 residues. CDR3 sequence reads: CASSFFPGNTGELFF. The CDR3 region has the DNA TGCGCCAGCAGCTTTTTTCCCGGGAACACCGGGGAGCTGTTTTTT.

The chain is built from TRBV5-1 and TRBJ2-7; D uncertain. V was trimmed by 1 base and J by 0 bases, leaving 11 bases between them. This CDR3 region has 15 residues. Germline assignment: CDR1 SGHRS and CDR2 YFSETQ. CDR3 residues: CASSLTSASSYEQYF. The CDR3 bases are TGCGCCAGCAGCTTGACAAGTGCCAGCTCCTACGAGCAGTACTTC.

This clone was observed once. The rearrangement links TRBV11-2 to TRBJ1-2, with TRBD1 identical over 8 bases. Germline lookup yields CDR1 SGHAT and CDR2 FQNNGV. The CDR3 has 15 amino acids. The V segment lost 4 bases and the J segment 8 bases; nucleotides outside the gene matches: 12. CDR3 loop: CASSSSRTGFRGYTF. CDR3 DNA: TGTGCCAGCAGCTCCTCTAGGACAGGGTTCAGGGGCTACACCTTC.

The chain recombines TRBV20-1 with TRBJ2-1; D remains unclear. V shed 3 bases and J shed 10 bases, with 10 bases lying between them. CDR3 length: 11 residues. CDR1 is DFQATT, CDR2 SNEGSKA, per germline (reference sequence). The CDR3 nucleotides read TGCAGTGCTAGCCCTATGCGGGAGCAGTTCTTC. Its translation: CSASPMREQFF.

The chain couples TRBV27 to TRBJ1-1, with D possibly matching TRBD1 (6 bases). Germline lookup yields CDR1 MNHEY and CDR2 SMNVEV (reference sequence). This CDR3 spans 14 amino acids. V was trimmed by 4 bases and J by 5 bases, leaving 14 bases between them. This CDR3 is CASSSQGRGTEAFF. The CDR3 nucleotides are TGTGCCAGCAGTTCTCAGGGGAGGGGAACTGAAGCTTTCTTT.

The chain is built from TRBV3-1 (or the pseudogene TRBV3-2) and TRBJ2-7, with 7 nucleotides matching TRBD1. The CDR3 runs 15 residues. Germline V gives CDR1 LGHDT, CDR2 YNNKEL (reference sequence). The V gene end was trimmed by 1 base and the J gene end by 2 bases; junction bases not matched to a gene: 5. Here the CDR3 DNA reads TGTGCCAGCAGCCAAGGGACAGGTTTCCCCTACGAGCAGTACTTC. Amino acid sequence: CASSQGTGFPYEQYF.

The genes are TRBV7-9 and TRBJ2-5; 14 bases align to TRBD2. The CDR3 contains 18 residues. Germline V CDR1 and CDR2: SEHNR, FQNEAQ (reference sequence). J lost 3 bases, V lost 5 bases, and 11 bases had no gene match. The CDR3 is CASSPRLAGGQSKETQYF. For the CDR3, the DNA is TGTGCCAGCAGCCCCAGACTAGCGGGAGGGCAGTCCAAAGAGACCCAGTACTTC.

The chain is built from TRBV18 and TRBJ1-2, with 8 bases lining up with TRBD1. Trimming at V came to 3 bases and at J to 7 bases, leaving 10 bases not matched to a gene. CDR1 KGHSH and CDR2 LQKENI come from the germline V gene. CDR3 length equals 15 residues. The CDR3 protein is CASSPPGQVRVGYTF. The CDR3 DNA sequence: TGTGCCAGCTCACCTCCGGGACAGGTGAGAGTTGGCTACACCTTC.

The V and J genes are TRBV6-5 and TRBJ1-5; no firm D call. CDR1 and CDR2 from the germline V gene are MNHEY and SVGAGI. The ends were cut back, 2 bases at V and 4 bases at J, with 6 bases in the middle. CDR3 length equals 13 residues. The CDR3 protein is CASSYERNQPQHF. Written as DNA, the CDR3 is TGTGCCAGCAGTTACGAGCGTAATCAGCCCCAGCATTTT.

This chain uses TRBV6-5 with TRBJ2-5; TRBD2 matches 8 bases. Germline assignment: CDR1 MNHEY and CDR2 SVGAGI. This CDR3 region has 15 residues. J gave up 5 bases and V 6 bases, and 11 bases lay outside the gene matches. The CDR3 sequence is CASRGTSLSVETQYF. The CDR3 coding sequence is TGTGCCAGCAGGGGGACTAGTCTAAGCGTGGAGACCCAGTACTTC.

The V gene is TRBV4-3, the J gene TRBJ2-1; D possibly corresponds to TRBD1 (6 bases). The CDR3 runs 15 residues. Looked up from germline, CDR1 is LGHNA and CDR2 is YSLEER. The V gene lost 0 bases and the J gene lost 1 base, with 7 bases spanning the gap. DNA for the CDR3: TGCGCCAGCAGCCAAGAACAGGGTTCCTACAATGAGCAGTTCTTC. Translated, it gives CASSQEQGSYNEQFF.

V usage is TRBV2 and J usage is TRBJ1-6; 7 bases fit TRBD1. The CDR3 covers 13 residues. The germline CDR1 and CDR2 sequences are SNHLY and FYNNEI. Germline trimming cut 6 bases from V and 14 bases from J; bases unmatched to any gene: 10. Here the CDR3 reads CASSPVLRGTLHF. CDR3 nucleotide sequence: TGTGCCAGCAGCCCCGTCCTCAGGGGGACCCTCCACTTT.

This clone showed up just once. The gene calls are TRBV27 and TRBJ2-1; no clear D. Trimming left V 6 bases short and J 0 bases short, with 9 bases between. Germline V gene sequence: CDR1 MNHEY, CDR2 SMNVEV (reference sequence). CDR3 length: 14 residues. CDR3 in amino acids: CASRTQSSYNEQFF. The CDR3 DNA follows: TGTGCCAGCAGGACTCAGAGCTCCTACAATGAGCAGTTCTTC.

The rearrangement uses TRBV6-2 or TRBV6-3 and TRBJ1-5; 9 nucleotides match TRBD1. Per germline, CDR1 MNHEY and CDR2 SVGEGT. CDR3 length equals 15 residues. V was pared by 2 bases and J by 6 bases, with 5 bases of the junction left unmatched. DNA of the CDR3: TGTGCCAGCAGTTACGGTACAGGGGGCAGTCAGCCCCAGCATTTT. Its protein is CASSYGTGGSQPQHF.

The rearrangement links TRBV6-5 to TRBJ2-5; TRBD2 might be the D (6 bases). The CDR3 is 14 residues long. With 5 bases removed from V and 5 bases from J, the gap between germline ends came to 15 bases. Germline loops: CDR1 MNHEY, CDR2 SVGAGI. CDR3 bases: TGTGCCAGCAGTCCCCGGGACTTTAAGGAGACCCAGTACTTC. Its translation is CASSPRDFKETQYF.